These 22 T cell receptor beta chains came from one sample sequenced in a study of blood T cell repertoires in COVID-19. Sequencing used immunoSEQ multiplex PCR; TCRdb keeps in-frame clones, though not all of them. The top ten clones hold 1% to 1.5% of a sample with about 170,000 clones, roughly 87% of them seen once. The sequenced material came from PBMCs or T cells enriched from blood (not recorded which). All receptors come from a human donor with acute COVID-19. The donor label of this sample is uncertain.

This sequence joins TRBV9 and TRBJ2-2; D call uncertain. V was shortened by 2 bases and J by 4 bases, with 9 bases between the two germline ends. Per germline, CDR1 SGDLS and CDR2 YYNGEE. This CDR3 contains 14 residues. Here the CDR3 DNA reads TGTGCCAGCAGCGTCTTACAGACCACCGGGGAGCTGTTTTTT. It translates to CASSVLQTTGELFF. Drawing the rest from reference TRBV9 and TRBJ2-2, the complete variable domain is DSGVTQTPKHLITATGQRVTLRCSPRSGDLSVYWYQQSLDQGLQFLIQYYNGEERAKGNILERFSAQQFPDLHSELNLSSLELGDSALYFCASSVLQTTGELFFGEGSRLTVL.

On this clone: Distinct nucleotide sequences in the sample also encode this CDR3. CDR3 protein: CASSLDSHNTEAFF. The CDR3 nucleotides are TGTGCCAGCAGCCTCGACAGCCATAACACTGAAGCTTTCTTT. This chain uses TRBV7-9 with TRBJ1-1; a possible D gene is TRBD1 (5 bases). CDR3 length: 14 amino acids. Trimming stripped 5 bases from V and 2 bases from J, with 12 bases between. Germline V gives CDR1 SEHNR, CDR2 FQNEAQ (reference sequence).

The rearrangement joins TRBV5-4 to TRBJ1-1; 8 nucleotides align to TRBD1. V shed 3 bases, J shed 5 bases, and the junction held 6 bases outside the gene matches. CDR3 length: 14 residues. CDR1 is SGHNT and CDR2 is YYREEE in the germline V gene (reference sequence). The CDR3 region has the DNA TGTGCCAGCAGCTCACAGGGGGAGGGGACTGAAGCTTTCTTT. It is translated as CASSSQGEGTEAFF. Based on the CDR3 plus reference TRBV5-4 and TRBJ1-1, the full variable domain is ETGVTQSPTHLIKTRGQQVTLRCSSQSGHNTVSWYQQALGQGPQFIFQYYREEENGRGNFPPRFSGLQFPNYSSELNVNALELDDSALYLCASSSQGEGTEAFFGQGTRLTVV.

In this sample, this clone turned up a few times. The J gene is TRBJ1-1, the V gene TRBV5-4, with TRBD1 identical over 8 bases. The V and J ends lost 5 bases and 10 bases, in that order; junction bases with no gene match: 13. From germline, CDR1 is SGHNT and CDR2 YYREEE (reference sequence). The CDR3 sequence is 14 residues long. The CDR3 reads CASSPSQGAAGAFF. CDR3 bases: TGTGCCAGCAGTCCGTCCCAGGGGGCGGCGGGAGCTTTCTTT.

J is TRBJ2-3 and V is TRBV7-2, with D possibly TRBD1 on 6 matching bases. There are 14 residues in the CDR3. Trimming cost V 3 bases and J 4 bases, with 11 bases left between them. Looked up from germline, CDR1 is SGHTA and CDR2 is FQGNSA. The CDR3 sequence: CASSLGAGPDTQYF. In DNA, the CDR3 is TGTGCCAGCAGCTTGGGGGCGGGCCCAGATACGCAGTATTTT.

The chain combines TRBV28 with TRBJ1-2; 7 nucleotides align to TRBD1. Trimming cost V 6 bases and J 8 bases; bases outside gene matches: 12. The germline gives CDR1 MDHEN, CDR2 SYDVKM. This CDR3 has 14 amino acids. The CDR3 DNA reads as TGTGCCAGCAGGTCGACAGGGCCCTCCCGAGGCTACACCTTC. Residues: CASRSTGPSRGYTF.

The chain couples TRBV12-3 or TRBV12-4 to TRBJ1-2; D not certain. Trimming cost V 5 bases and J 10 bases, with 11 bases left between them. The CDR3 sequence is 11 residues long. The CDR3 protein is CASSSTETYTF. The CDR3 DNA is TGTGCCAGCAGTAGCACAGAGACCTACACCTTC.

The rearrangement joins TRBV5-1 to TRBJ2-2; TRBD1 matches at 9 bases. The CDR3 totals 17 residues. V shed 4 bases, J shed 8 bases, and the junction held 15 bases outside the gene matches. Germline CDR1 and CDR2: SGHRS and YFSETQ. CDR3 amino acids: CASSQHPPDRGGGELFF. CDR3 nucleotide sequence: TGCGCCAGCAGCCAACACCCCCCGGACAGGGGAGGAGGGGAGCTGTTTTTT.

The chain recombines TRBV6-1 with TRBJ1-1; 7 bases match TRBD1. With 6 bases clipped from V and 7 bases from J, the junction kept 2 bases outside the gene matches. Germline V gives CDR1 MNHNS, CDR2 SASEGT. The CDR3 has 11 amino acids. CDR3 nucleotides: TGTGCCAGCAGGACAGGGCTTGAAGCTTTCTTT. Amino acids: CASRTGLEAFF.

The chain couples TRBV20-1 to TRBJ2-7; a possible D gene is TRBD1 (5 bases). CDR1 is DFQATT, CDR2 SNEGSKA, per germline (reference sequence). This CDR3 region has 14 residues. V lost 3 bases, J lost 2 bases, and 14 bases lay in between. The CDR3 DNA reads TGCAGTGCTAGTGTTAACAGGAGACCCTACGAGCAGTACTTC. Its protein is CSASVNRRPYEQYF.

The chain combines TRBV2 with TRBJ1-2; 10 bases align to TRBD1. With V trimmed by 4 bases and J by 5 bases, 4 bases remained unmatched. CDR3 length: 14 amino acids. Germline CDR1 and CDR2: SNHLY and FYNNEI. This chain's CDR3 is CASSAGQGNYGYTF. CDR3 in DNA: TGTGCCAGCAGTGCGGGACAGGGGAATTATGGCTACACCTTC.

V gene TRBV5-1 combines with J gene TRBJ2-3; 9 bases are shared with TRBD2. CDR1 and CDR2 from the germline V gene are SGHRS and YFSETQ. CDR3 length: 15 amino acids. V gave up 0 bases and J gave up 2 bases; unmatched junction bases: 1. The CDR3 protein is CASSLGGGATDTQYF. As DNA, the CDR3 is TGCGCCAGCAGCTTGGGCGGGGGGGCCACAGATACGCAGTATTTT.

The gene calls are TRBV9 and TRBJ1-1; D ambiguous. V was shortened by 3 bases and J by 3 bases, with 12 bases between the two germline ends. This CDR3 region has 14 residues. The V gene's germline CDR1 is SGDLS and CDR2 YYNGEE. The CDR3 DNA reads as TGTGCCAGCAGCGCCATTGGTGGCCACACTGAAGCTTTCTTT. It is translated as CASSAIGGHTEAFF.

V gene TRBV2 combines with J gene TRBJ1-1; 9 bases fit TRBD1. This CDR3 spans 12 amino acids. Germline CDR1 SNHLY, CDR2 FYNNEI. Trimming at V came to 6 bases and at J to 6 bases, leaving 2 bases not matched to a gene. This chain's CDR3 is CASRTGGPEAFF. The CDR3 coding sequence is TGTGCCAGCAGGACAGGGGGGCCTGAAGCTTTCTTT.

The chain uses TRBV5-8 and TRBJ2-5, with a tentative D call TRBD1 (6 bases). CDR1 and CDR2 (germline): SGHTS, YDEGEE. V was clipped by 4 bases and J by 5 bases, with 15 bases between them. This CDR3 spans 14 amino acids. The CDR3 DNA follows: TGTGCCAGCAGCCCCTACAGGGTGGGGGAGACCCAGTACTTC. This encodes CASSPYRVGETQYF. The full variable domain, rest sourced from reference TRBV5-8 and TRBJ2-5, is EAGVTQSPTHLIKTRGQQATLRCSPISGHTSVYWYQQALGLGLQFLLWYDEGEERNRGNFPPRFSGRQFPNYSSELNVNALELEDSALYLCASSPYRVGETQYFGPGTRLLVL.

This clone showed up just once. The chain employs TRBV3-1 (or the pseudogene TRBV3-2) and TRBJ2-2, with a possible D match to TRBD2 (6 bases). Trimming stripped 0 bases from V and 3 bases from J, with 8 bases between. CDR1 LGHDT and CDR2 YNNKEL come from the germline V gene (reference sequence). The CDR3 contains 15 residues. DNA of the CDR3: TGTGCCAGCAGCCAAGACAGGGAGGACACCGGGGAGCTGTTTTTT. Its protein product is CASSQDREDTGELFF.

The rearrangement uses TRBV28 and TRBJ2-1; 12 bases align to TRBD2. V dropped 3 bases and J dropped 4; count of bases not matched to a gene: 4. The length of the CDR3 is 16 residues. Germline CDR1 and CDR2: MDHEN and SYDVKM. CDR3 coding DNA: TGTGCCAGCAGTTTCTCTAGCGGGGGGGAATACAATGAGCAGTTCTTC. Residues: CASSFSSGGEYNEQFF.

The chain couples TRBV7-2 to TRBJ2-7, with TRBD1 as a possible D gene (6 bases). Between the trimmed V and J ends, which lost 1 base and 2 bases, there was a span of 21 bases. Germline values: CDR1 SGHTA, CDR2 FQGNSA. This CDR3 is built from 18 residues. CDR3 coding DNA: TGTGCCAGCAGCTTAGTCCCCAGGGGACCACCCCTTACCTACGAGCAGTACTTC. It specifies CASSLVPRGPPLTYEQYF.

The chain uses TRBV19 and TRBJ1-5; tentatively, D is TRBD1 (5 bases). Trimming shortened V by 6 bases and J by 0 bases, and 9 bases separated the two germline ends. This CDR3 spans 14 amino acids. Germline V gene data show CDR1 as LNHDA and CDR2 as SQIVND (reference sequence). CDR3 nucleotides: TGTGCCAGTAGGCCAGACAGTAGCAATCAGCCCCAGCATTTT. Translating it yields CASRPDSSNQPQHF.

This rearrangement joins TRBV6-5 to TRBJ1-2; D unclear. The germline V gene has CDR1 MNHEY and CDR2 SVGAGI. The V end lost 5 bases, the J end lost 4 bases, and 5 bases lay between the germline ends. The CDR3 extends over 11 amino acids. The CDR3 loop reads CASSNSYGYTF. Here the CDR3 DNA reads TGTGCCAGCAGTAACAGCTATGGCTACACCTTC.

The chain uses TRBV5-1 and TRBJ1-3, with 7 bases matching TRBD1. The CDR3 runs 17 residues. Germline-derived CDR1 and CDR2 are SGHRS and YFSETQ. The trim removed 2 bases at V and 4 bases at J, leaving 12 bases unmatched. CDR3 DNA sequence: TGCGCCAGCAGCTTACGTTCGGGACAGACCCTCGGAAACACCATATATTTT. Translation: CASSLRSGQTLGNTIYF.

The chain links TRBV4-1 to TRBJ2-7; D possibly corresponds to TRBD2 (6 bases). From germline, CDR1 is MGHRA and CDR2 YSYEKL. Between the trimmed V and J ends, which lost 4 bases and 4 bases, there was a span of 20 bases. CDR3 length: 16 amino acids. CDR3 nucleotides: TGCGCCAGCAGCCCGATTGACTCGAGCAGCGGGTACGAGCAGTACTTC. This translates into CASSPIDSSSGYEQYF.